The 11 T cell receptor beta chains below come from one sample, sequenced in a study of human T cells and chemical hapten exposure. The time point: pre-sensitization, week 0. Treatment reported: therapeutic diphenylcyclopropenone sensitization with weekly scalp DPC. One entry per CDR3 protein results from TCRdb running MiXCR on the RACE reads. Of tens of thousands of distinct CDR3 sequences in the sample, approximately 10% were seen once. The sample was whole blood, taken in connection with sensitization to the hapten diphenylcyclopropenone (DPC). These receptors all stem from a woman between 50 and 59 years old with alopecia areata. Some clones in this sample may be carry-over from other donors' samples.

Many counts were recorded for this clonotype. This rearrangement joins TRBV7-2 to TRBJ2-3; unclear D gene. With 1 base removed from V and 1 base from J, the gap between germline ends came to 6 bases. This CDR3 comprises 14 residues. Germline V CDR1 and CDR2: SGHTA, FQGNSA. This CDR3 is CASSLDRRTDTQYF. The CDR3, as DNA: TGTGCCAGCAGCTTAGATAGGCGCACAGATACGCAGTATTTT.

In its sample, this clonotype was seen many times. CDR3 residues: CASSKGQGTYYYGYTF. The CDR3 DNA is TGTGCCAGCAGCAAAGGGCAGGGGACCTACTACTATGGCTACACCTTC. V is TRBV21-1 and J is TRBJ1-2; the DNA was not used to check the table's D call, TRBD1. TRBV21-1 has pseudogene status. The length of the CDR3 is 16 residues.

This clonotype was recorded many times. V usage is TRBV2 and J usage is TRBJ2-1; 7 bases are a match to TRBD2. After removal of 7 bases from V and 2 bases from J, the junction contained 11 bases not matched to a gene. From germline, CDR1 is SNHLY and CDR2 FYNNEI. This CDR3 region has 16 residues. The CDR3 nucleotides read TGTGCCAGCATCGAGGGCGGGAGTATTCCCTACAATGAGCAGTTCTTC. Amino acid sequence: CASIEGGSIPYNEQFF.

V usage is TRBV19 and J usage is TRBJ2-7, with D possibly called TRBD1 or TRBD2 (5 bases each). There are 15 residues in the CDR3. The germline V gene has CDR1 LNHDA and CDR2 SQIVND (reference sequence). The V and J ends lost 2 bases and 3 bases respectively, with 14 bases between them. The CDR3 nucleotides read TGTGCCAGTAGTATAAGAAATGGGGGAGACTACGAGCAGTACTTC. Its translation is CASSIRNGGDYEQYF.

In this sample, this clonotype turned up many times. The rearrangement joins TRBV3-1 to TRBJ1-1; the match to TRBD1 covers 8 bases. J lost 0 bases, V lost 4 bases, and 10 bases had no gene match. CDR1 is LGHDT, CDR2 YNNKEL, per germline (reference sequence). CDR3 length: 17 amino acids. The CDR3 loop is CASSPERTGWMNTEAFF. In DNA, the CDR3 is TGTGCCAGCAGCCCAGAACGGACAGGGTGGATGAACACTGAAGCTTTCTTT.

CDR3 loop: CASARGSSGNTIYF. DNA of the CDR3: TGCGCCAGCGCCCGGGGAAGCTCTGGAAACACCATATATTTT. The chain is built from TRBV5-1 and TRBJ1-3, with no clear D. The V and J ends lost 7 bases and 0 bases respectively, with 11 bases between them. This CDR3 has 14 residues. Germline V gene sequence: CDR1 SGHRS, CDR2 YFSETQ.

This clonotype has at least ten counts. The chain has TRBV5-1 and TRBJ2-5; possibly TRBD2 for D (6 bases). The germline V gene has CDR1 SGHRS and CDR2 YFSETQ. There are 14 residues in the CDR3. Trimming left V 3 bases short and J 4 bases short, with 13 bases between. Here the CDR3 DNA reads TGCGCCAGCAGCTCCTCTAGCGAGGCAGAGACCCAGTACTTC. This sequence encodes CASSSSSEAETQYF.

This clonotype showed up many times. The gene calls are TRBV7-8 and TRBJ1-4; 11 nucleotides agree with TRBD1. This CDR3 has 14 residues. From germline, CDR1 is SGHVS and CDR2 FQNEAQ. V was clipped by 5 bases and J by 6 bases; unmatched bases: 2. The CDR3 nucleotides read TGTGCCAGCAGCCGGGACAGGGGGGATGAAAAACTGTTTTTT. As protein: CASSRDRGDEKLFF.

This chain uses TRBV20-1 with TRBJ2-2; TRBD2 aligns across 8 bases. J gave up 4 bases and V 3 bases, and 13 bases lay outside the gene matches. Germline assignment: CDR1 DFQATT and CDR2 SNEGSKA (reference sequence). The CDR3 extends over 17 amino acids. This CDR3 is CSASRAGGRRGTGELFF. The CDR3 DNA sequence: TGCAGTGCTAGTCGGGCGGGAGGTCGTCGTGGCACCGGGGAGCTGTTTTTT.

This chain joins TRBV29-1 and TRBJ2-7; 9 bases line up with TRBD2. V lost 7 bases and J lost 0; bases outside the gene matches: 4. The CDR3 length is 13 residues. Germline CDR1 SQVTM, CDR2 ANQGSEA. This CDR3 is CSGGLANSYEQYF. In nucleotides, the CDR3 is TGCAGCGGTGGACTAGCGAACTCCTACGAGCAGTACTTC.

The J gene is TRBJ2-5, the V gene TRBV3-1; D is ambiguous. V dropped 4 bases and J dropped 7 bases, with 10 bases sitting between them. The CDR3 has 12 amino acids. The germline gives CDR1 LGHDT, CDR2 YNNKEL (reference sequence). The CDR3 DNA follows: TGTGCCAGCAGCCCCTCTGACGGGACCCAGTACTTC. It translates to CASSPSDGTQYF.